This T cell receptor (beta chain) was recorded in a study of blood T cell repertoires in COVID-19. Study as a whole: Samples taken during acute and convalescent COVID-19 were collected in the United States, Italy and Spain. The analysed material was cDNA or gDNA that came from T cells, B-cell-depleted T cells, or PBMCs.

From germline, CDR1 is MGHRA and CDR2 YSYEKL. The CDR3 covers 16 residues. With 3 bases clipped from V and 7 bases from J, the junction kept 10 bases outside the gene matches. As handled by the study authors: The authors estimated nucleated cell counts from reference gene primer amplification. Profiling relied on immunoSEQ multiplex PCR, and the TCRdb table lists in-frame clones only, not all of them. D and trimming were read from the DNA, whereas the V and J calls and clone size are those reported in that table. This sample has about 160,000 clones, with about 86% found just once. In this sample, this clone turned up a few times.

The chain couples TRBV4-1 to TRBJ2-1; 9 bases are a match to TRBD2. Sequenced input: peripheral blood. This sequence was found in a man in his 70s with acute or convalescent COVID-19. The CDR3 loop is CASSHSAGTSRNEQFF. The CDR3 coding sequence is TGCGCCAGCAGCCACTCGGCCGGGACTAGCAGAAATGAGCAGTTCTTC.